This T cell receptor beta chain stems from a study of cytomegalovirus exposure and HLA in healthy donors. For this clone: Its antigen is currently unknown.

Study outcomes and limitations: Certain sequence variants were highly shared and formed a cluster, and this cluster was likely a sequencing artifact.

These donors, healthy bone marrow donors, were studied. Vbeta (60) and Jbeta (13) primers were used in the PCR. The protocol was immunoSEQ multiplex PCR, while the TCRdb copy is restricted to in-frame clones and leaves out a portion. This repertoire comprises 200,000 to 250,000 clones; its ten largest clones make up more than 0.95%. This CDR3 is built from 13 residues. Trimming removed 2 bases from V and 4 bases from J, with 10 bases in between. From germline, CDR1 is SGDLS and CDR2 YYNGEE. The TCR sequence derives from a girl aged 2-10 years in good health and CMV-seropositive. This rearrangement joins TRBV9 to TRBJ2-7; perhaps TRBD2 as D (6 bases). What was sequenced was PBMCs. CDR3: CASSVGLTYEQYF. The CDR3 nucleotides are TGTGCCAGCAGCGTGGGACTGACTTACGAGCAGTACTTC.